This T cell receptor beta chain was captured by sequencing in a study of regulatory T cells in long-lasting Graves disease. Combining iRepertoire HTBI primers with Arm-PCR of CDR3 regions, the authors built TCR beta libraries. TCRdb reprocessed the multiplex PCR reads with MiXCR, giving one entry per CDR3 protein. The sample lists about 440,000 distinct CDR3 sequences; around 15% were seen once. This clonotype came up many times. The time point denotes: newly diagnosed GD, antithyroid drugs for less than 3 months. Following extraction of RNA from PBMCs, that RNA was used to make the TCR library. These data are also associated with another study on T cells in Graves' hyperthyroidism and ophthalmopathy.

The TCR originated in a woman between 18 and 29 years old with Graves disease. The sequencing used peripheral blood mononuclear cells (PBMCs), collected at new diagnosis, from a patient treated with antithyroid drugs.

The CDR3 DNA reads as TGTGCCTGGAGTCCCGGGGGAATCTACGAGCAGTACTTC. Encoded protein: CAWSPGGIYEQYF. The V call is TRBV30, the J call TRBJ2-7; TRBD2 might be the D (6 bases). Germline V lookup: CDR1 GTSNPN, CDR2 SVGIG (reference sequence). This CDR3 has 13 amino acids. Deletions cut 2 bases from V and 3 bases from J, with 11 bases between.